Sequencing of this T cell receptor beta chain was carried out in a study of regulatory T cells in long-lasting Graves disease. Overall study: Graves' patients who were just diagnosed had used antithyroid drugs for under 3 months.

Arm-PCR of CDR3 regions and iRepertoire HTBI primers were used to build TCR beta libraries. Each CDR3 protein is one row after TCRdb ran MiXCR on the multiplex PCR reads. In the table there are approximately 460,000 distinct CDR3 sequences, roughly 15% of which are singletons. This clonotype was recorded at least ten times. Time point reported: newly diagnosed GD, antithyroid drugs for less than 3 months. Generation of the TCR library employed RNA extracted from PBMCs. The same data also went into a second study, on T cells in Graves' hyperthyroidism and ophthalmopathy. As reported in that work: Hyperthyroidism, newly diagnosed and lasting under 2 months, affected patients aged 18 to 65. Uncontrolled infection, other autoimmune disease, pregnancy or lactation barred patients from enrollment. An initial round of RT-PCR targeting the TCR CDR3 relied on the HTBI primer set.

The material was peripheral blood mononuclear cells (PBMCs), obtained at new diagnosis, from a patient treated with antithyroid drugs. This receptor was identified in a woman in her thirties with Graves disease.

The CDR3 coding sequence is TGTGCCAGCAGCTGGACAGGGAACTATGGCTACACCTTC. Its protein product is CASSWTGNYGYTF. The chain couples TRBV11-2 to TRBJ1-2; 8 nucleotides line up with TRBD1. Trimming at V came to 4 bases and at J to 2 bases, leaving 0 bases not matched to a gene. From germline, CDR1 is SGHAT and CDR2 FQNNGV. The CDR3 has 13 residues.